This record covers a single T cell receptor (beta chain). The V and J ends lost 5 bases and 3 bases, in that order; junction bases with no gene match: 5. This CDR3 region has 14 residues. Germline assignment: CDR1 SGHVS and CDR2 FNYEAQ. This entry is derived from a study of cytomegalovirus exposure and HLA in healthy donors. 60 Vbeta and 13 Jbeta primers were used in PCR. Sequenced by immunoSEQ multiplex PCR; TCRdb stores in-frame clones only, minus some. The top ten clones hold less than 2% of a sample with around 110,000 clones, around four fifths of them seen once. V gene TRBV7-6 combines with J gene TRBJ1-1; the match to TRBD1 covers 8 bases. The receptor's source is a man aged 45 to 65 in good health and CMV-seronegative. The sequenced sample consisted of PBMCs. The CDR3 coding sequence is TGTGCCAGCAGCATGGCCAGGGGGCACACTGAAGCTTTCTTT. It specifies CASSMARGHTEAFF.